This TCR beta chain is drawn from a study of blood T cell repertoires in COVID-19. Individuals drawn from some 25 US areas were roughly 18 to 95 years old. Grouping used clinical history reported by participants in a survey and questionnaire. Cohort 3 donors were reported recovered after two negative PCRs, clearance, or symptom resolution. Original handling: For nucleated cells, counts were estimated from reference gene primer amplification. Assay used: immunoSEQ multiplex PCR; TCRdb lists only in-frame clones, some missing. The V and J calls and clone size are taken from that table; D and trimming were inferred from the DNA. The profile covers 360,000 or so clones, with around 83% appearing a single time and over 4.5% taken by the ten largest. This clone appeared a few times. V shed 5 bases and J shed 0 bases, with 12 bases lying between them. CDR3 length: 15 amino acids. Per the germline V gene, CDR1 is SGHDT and CDR2 is YYEEEE.

The sequenced material came from PBMCs or T cells enriched from blood (not recorded which). This TCR derives from a woman between 50 and 59 years old who had recovered from COVID-19. V is TRBV5-6 and J is TRBJ1-5; a weak D match, TRBD1 (6 bases). CDR3 sequence reads: CASSSQGNSNQPQHF. The CDR3 DNA is TGTGCCAGCAGTTCGCAGGGGAATAGCAATCAGCCCCAGCATTTT. Supplemented by reference TRBV5-6 and TRBJ1-5, the full variable domain reads DAGVTQSPTHLIKTRGQQVTLRCSPKSGHDTVSWYQQALGQGPQFIFQYYEEEERQRGNFPDRFSGHQFPNYSSELNVNALLLGDSALYLCASSSQGNSNQPQHFGDGTRLSIL.